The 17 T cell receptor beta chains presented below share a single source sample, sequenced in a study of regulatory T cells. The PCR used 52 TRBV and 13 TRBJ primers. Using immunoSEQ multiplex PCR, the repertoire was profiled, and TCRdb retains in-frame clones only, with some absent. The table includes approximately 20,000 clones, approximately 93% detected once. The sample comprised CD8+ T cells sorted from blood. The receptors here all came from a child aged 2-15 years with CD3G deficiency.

The CDR3 region is CASSPGQLGIYGYTF. The CDR3 DNA follows: TGTGCCAGTAGTCCCGGACAGCTCGGAATCTATGGCTACACCTTC. The J gene is TRBJ1-2, the V gene TRBV19, with D possibly being TRBD1 (6 bases). The CDR3 contains 15 residues. Trimming cost V 5 bases and J 4 bases, with 17 bases left between them. Germline loops: CDR1 LNHDA, CDR2 SQIVND (reference sequence). Full variable domain (remainder filled in from reference TRBV19 and TRBJ1-2): DGGITQSPKYLFRKEGQNVTLSCEQNLNHDAMYWYRQDPGQGLRLIYYSQIVNDFQKGDIAEGYSVSREKKESFPLTVTSAQKNPTAFYLCASSPGQLGIYGYTFGSGTRLTVV.

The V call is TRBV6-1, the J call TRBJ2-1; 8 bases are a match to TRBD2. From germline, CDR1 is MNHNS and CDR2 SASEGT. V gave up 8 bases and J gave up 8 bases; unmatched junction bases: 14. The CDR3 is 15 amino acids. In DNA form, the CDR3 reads TGTGCCAGCGGTAAAGCGGGAGCAGGGGACGATGAGCAGTTCTTC. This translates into CASGKAGAGDDEQFF.

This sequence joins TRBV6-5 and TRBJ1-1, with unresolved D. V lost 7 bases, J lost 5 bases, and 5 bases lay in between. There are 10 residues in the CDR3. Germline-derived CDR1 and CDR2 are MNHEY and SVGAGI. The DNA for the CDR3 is TGTGCCAGCATAGGGACTGAAGCTTTCTTT. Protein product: CASIGTEAFF.

CDR3 residues: CASSLDRGYEQYF. The DNA of the CDR3 is TGTGCCAGCAGTTTGGACAGGGGCTACGAGCAGTACTTC. This rearrangement joins TRBV28 to TRBJ2-7, with 9 nucleotides matching TRBD1. CDR1 MDHEN and CDR2 SYDVKM come from the germline V gene. The CDR3 runs to 13 residues. V shed 3 bases and J 3 bases; nucleotides not matched to a gene: 0.

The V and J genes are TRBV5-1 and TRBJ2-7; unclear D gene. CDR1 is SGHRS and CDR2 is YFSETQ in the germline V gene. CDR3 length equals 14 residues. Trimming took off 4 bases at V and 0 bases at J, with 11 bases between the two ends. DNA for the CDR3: TGCGCCAGCAGCGAAACAGAGAGCTCCTACGAGCAGTACTTC. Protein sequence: CASSETESSYEQYF.

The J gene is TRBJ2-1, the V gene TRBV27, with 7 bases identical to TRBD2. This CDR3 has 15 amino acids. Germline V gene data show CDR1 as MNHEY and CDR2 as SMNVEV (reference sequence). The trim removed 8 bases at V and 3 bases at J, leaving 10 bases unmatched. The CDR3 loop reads CASGRATNFYNEQFF. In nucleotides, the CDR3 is TGTGCCAGCGGGAGGGCTACCAATTTCTACAATGAGCAGTTCTTC.

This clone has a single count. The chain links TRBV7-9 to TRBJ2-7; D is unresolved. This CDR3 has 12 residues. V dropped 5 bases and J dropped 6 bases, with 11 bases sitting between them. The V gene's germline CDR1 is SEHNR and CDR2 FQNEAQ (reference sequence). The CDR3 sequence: CASSPDSGEQYF. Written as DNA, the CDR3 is TGTGCCAGCAGCCCCGACTCGGGCGAGCAGTACTTC.

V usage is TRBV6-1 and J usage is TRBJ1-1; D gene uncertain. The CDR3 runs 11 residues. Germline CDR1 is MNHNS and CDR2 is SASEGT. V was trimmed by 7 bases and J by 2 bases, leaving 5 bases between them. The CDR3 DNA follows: TGTGCCAGCACCTTAAACACTGAAGCTTTCTTT. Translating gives CASTLNTEAFF.

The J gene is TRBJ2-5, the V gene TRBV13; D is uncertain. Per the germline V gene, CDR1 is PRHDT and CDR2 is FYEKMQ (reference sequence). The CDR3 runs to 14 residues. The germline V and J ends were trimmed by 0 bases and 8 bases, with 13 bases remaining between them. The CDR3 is CASSLGNTIQTQYF. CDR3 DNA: TGTGCCAGCAGCTTAGGCAACACCATTCAAACCCAGTACTTC.

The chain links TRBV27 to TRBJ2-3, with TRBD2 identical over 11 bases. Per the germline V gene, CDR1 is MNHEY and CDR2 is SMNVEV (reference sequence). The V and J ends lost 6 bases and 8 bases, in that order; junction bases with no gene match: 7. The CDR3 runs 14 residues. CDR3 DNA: TGTGCCAGCAGGCTAGCGGGAGGAGTGGGTACGCAGTATTTT. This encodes CASRLAGGVGTQYF.

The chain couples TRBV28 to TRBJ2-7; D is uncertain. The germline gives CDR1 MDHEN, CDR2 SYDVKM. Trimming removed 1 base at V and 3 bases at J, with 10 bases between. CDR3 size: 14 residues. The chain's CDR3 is CASSLYPTHYEQYF. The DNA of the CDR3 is TGTGCCAGCAGTTTATATCCCACTCACTACGAGCAGTACTTC. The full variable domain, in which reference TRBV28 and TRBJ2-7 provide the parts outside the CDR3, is DVKVTQSSRYLVKRTGEKVFLECVQDMDHENMFWYRQDPGLGLRLIYFSYDVKMKEKGDIPEGYSVSREKKERFSLILESASTNQTSMYLCASSLYPTHYEQYFGPGTRLTVT.

Written as DNA, the CDR3 is TGTGCCAGCAGTCCCCCCCCAGGGGAAGGAGGGGACATTCAGTACTTC. Its translation is CASSPPPGEGGDIQYF. V and J are TRBV28 and TRBJ2-4; perhaps D is TRBD1 or TRBD2 (6 bases each). Germline values: CDR1 MDHEN, CDR2 SYDVKM. This CDR3 is 16 amino acids long. V was trimmed by 5 bases and J by 8 bases, leaving 22 bases between them.

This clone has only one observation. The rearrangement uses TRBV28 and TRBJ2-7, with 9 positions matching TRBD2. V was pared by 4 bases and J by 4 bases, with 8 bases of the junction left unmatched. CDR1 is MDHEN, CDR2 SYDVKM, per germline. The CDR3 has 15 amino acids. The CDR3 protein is CASSSEVAGDYEQYF. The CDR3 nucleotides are TGTGCCAGCAGTTCAGAGGTAGCGGGAGATTACGAGCAGTACTTC.

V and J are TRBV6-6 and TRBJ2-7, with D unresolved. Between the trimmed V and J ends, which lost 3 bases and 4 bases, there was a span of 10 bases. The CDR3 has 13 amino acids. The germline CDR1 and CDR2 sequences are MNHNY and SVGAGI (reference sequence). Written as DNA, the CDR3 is TGTGCCAGCAGTTATGGGCCAGAATACGAGCAGTACTTC. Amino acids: CASSYGPEYEQYF.

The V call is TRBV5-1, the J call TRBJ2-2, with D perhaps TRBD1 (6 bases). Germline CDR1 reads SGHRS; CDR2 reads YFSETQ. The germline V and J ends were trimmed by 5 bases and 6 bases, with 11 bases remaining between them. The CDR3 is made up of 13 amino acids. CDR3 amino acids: CASRAPGAGELFF. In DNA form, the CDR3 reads TGCGCCAGCAGGGCACCAGGGGCCGGGGAGCTGTTTTTT.

CDR3 coding DNA: TGCGCCAGCAGCGACCAGGGGATTGGTGTCACAGATACGCAGTATTTT. This translates into CASSDQGIGVTDTQYF. The chain couples TRBV5-1 to TRBJ2-3, with D perhaps TRBD1 (6 bases). V was shortened by 4 bases and J by 2 bases, with 17 bases between the two germline ends. The CDR3 totals 16 residues. Per germline, CDR1 SGHRS and CDR2 YFSETQ.

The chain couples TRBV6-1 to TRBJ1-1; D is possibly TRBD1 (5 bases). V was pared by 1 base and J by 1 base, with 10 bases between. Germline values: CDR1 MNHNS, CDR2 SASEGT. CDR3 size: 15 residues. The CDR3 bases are TGTGCCAGCAGTGAAGTGGTGGGGGGGAACACTGAAGCTTTCTTT. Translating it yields CASSEVVGGNTEAFF.